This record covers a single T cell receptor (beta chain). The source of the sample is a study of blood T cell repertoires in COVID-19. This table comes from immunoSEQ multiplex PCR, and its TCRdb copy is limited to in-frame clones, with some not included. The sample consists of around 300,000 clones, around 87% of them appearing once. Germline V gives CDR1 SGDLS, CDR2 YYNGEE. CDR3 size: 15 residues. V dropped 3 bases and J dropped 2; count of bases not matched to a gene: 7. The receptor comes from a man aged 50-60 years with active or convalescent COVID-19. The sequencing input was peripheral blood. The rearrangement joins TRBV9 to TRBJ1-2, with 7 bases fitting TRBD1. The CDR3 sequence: CASSELDRANYGYTF. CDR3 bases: TGTGCCAGCAGCGAACTAGACAGGGCGAACTATGGCTACACCTTC.